The clone carrying this T cell receptor beta chain was seen ten or more times. TCR beta CDR3 region amplification was performed from RNA transcripts. Primed by the HTBI set, a first-round RT-PCR was run on the TCR CDR3. TCRdb re-derived calls from the multiplex PCR reads in MiXCR, one entry per CDR3 protein. The sample contains roughly 400,000 distinct CDR3 sequences, around 25% of which appear only once. These data come from a study of T cells in Graves' hyperthyroidism and ophthalmopathy. Exclusion of a patient resulted from uncontrolled infection, other autoimmune disease, pregnancy or lactation. The CDR3 spans 16 residues. CDR1 is SGHVS and CDR2 is FQNEAQ in the germline V gene. The ends lost 4 bases at V and 0 bases at J; junction bases unmatched: 8.

The sequence was obtained from a man aged 50 or older with Graves' hyperthyroidism. The chain carries TRBV7-8 and TRBJ2-7, with TRBD1 identical over 8 bases. The sample consisted of blood. The CDR3 spells CASSSSRGPVSYEQYF. The CDR3 DNA sequence: TGTGCCAGCAGCTCCTCCAGGGGGCCGGTCTCCTACGAGCAGTACTTC.